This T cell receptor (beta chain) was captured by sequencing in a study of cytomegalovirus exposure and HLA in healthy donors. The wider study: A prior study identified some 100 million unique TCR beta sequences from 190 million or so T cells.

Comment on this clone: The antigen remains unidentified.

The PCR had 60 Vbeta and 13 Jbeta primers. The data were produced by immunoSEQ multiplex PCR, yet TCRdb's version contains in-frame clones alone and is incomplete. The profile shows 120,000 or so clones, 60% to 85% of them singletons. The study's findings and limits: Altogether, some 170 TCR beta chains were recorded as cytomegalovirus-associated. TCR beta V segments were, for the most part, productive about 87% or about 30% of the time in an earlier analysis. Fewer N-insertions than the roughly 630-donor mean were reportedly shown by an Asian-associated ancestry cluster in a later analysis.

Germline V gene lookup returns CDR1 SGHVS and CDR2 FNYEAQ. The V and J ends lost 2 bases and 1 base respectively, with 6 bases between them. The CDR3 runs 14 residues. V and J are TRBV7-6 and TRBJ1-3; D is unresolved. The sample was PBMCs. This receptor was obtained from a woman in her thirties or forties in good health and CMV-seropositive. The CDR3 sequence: CASSLLESGNTIYF. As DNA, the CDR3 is TGTGCCAGCAGCTTACTAGAGTCTGGAAACACCATATATTTT.